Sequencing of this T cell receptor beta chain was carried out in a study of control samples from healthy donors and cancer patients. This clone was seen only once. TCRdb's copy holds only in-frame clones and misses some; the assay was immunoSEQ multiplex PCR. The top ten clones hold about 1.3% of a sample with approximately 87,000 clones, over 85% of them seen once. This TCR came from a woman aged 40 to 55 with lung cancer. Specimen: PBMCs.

The CDR3 bases are TGTGCCAGCAGCCCCCGACAGGGCCGGACAGATACGCAGTATTTT. It yields the protein CASSPRQGRTDTQYF. The V and J genes are TRBV3-1 (or the pseudogene TRBV3-2) and TRBJ2-3; 7 nucleotides agree with TRBD1. The CDR3 runs to 15 residues. CDR1 LGHDT and CDR2 YNNKEL come from the germline V gene (reference sequence). J lost 3 bases, V lost 4 bases, and 7 bases had no gene match.